This T cell receptor (beta chain) appears in the sequencing data of a study of cytomegalovirus exposure and HLA in healthy donors. Notes on the study in general: Follow-up analysis later connected one missense variant in DCLRE1C with trimming of TCR beta V- and J-genes. Later analysis suggested most CMV-associated TCR beta chains were HLA-restricted. In vitro work confirmed that a few CMV-associated chains recognize CMV antigens.

The length of the CDR3 is 13 residues. Trimming shortened V by 6 bases and J by 10 bases, and 13 bases separated the two germline ends. Germline-derived CDR1 and CDR2 are MNHEY and SVGAGI. The PCR had 60 Vbeta and 13 Jbeta primers. Method: immunoSEQ multiplex PCR; TCRdb's copy keeps in-frame clones and lacks some. The data show roughly 200,000 clones, 70% to 80% seen once. This clone was seen once. Its antigen is currently unknown. The V gene is TRBV6-5, the J gene TRBJ1-6, with D possibly being TRBD1 (5 bases). This clonotype was sampled from a girl aged 10 to 17 in good health and CMV-seropositive. The sequencing sample was made of PBMCs. Here the CDR3 reads CASRAGKGSPLHF. CDR3 DNA sequence: TGTGCCAGCAGAGCAGGGAAAGGATCACCCCTCCACTTT.